These 21 T cell receptor beta chains originate from one sample sequenced in a study of blood T cell repertoires in COVID-19. Profiling relied on immunoSEQ multiplex PCR, and the TCRdb table lists in-frame clones only, not all of them. Of under 250,000 clones in the sample, 92% were seen once. Sequenced material: peripheral blood. Receptors originate from a man aged 60-69 years with COVID-19, enrolled during active disease.

The chain recombines TRBV11-2 with TRBJ1-4; D might be TRBD1 (6 bases). From germline, CDR1 is SGHAT and CDR2 FQNNGV. Trimming removed 5 bases at V and 10 bases at J, with 20 bases between. The CDR3 covers 15 residues. CDR3 residues: CASSRAGTTKGKLFF. CDR3 nucleotide sequence: TGTGCCAGCAGCCGCGCCGGGACAACTAAAGGAAAACTGTTTTTT.

The CDR3 nucleotides are TGTGCCAGCAGCTCCTTGACTAGCGGGGGCTCCAATGAGCAGTTCTTC. Its translation is CASSSLTSGGSNEQFF. The chain combines TRBV5-4 with TRBJ2-1; 12 nucleotides match TRBD2. The J segment lost 6 bases and the V segment lost 3 bases, leaving 7 bases of the junction unmatched. Germline values: CDR1 SGHNT, CDR2 YYREEE (reference sequence). This CDR3 has 16 residues.

The chain employs TRBV9 and TRBJ1-1; 8 nucleotides agree with TRBD1. This CDR3 region has 14 residues. Per the germline V gene, CDR1 is SGDLS and CDR2 is YYNGEE. V lost 2 bases and J lost 8; bases outside the gene matches: 8. CDR3 region: CASSVTDREAEAFF. CDR3 DNA: TGTGCCAGCAGCGTTACGGACAGGGAAGCCGAAGCTTTCTTT.

The CDR3: CASSSVGPQQPQHF. CDR3 in DNA: TGTGCCAGCAGCTCTGTTGGGCCTCAACAGCCCCAGCATTTT. This sequence joins TRBV11-2 and TRBJ1-5; D unresolved. CDR1 is SGHAT, CDR2 FQNNGV, per germline. The V end was cut by 4 bases, the J end by 7 bases, with 14 bases between. This CDR3 region has 14 residues. The full variable domain, in which reference TRBV11-2 and TRBJ1-5 provide the parts outside the CDR3, is EAGVAQSPRYKIIEKRQSVAFWCNPISGHATLYWYQQILGQGPKLLIQFQNNGVVDDSQLPKDRFSAERLKGVDSTLKIQPAKLEDSAVYLCASSSVGPQQPQHFGDGTRLSIL.

In its sample, this clone was seen once. The V call is TRBV18, the J call TRBJ2-3; maybe TRBD1 (8 bases). CDR3 length equals 15 residues. V lost 3 bases and J lost 3, with 13 bases in between. The germline V gene has CDR1 KGHSH and CDR2 LQKENI. The CDR3 nucleotides read TGTGCCAGCTCACCCCTACAGGGGGGGACAGATACGCAGTATTTT. It specifies CASSPLQGGTDTQYF.

The chain is built from TRBV3-1 (or the pseudogene TRBV3-2) and TRBJ2-3; D may be TRBD2 (5 bases). CDR3 length: 13 amino acids. Per the germline V gene, CDR1 is LGHDT and CDR2 is YNNKEL (reference sequence). Trimming shortened V by 2 bases and J by 4 bases, and 7 bases separated the two germline ends. The CDR3 DNA follows: TGTGCCAGCAGCCAAACACTAGCAGATACGCAGTATTTT. Residues: CASSQTLADTQYF.

This chain connects TRBV28 to TRBJ2-5, with TRBD2 as a possible D gene (5 bases). Trimming took off 6 bases at V and 3 bases at J, with 11 bases between the two ends. Germline values: CDR1 MDHEN, CDR2 SYDVKM. The CDR3 contains 13 residues. CDR3 coding DNA: TGTGCCAGCAGGGCGGAACTAGAAGAGACCCAGTACTTC. This codes for CASRAELEETQYF.

In this sample, this clone turned up once. The chain employs TRBV5-8 and TRBJ1-5, with TRBD1 matching 12 bases. The germline CDR1 and CDR2 sequences are SGHTS and YDEGEE. J gave up 3 bases and V 4 bases, and 14 bases lay outside the gene matches. The CDR3 has 19 amino acids. The CDR3, as DNA: TGTGCCAGCAGCGGTGGGACAGGGGGCCTGGGGGGTAACAATCAGCCCCAGCATTTT. Its translation is CASSGGTGGLGGNNQPQHF.

This chain uses TRBV6-2 or TRBV6-3 with TRBJ2-3; 12 nucleotides line up with TRBD2. The CDR3 is 19 residues long. CDR1 is MNHEY, CDR2 SVGEGT, per germline. The trim removed 0 bases at V and 2 bases at J, leaving 9 bases unmatched. CDR3 sequence: CASSYSARGLAGPTDTQYF. CDR3 sequence (DNA): TGTGCCAGCAGTTACTCGGCTAGGGGACTAGCGGGCCCCACAGATACGCAGTATTTT.

Concerning this clone itself: A read error may produce the germline difference seen at one junction end. This chain joins TRBV5-4 and TRBJ2-1, with TRBD2 matching 9 bases. The CDR3 is 15 residues long. CDR1 SGHNT and CDR2 YYREEE come from the germline V gene (reference sequence). The CDR3 DNA sequence: TGTGCCAGCAGTTTGGGGACTAGCCCATACAATGAGCAGTTCTTC. This sequence encodes CASSLGTSPYNEQFF. The complete variable domain, with remaining parts taken from reference TRBV5-4 and TRBJ2-1, reads ETGVTQSPTHLIKTRGQQVTLRCSSQSGHNTVSWYQQALGQGPQFIFQYYREEENGRGNFPPRFSGLQFPNYSSELNVNALELDDSALYLCASSLGTSPYNEQFFGPGTRLTVL.

This chain connects TRBV5-6 to TRBJ2-1; 10 bases map to TRBD1. Trimming at V came to 1 base and at J to 7 bases, leaving 17 bases not matched to a gene. This CDR3 region has 19 residues. Germline-derived CDR1 and CDR2 are SGHDT and YYEEEE. Here the CDR3 reads CASSLRVRALGQGRNEQFF. CDR3 bases: TGTGCCAGCAGCTTGCGCGTTCGGGCATTGGGACAGGGGAGGAATGAGCAGTTCTTC.

This chain connects TRBV5-1 to TRBJ2-1, with a weak D call TRBD2 (6 bases). The germline CDR1 and CDR2 sequences are SGHRS and YFSETQ. Deletions cut 1 base from V and 0 bases from J, with 8 bases between. The CDR3 consists of 15 residues. The CDR3 DNA reads as TGCGCCAGCAGCTTGCAGGGAGGCTCCTACAATGAGCAGTTCTTC. Its protein product is CASSLQGGSYNEQFF.

The chain joins TRBV9 to TRBJ2-3; TRBD2 is a possible D gene (6 bases). The germline V gene encodes CDR1 SGDLS and CDR2 YYNGEE. V lost 4 bases and J lost 0, with 15 bases in between. This CDR3 spans 16 amino acids. Here the CDR3 DNA reads TGTGCCAGCAGCCGTATAGCGGAAATAAGCACAGATACGCAGTATTTT. It translates to CASSRIAEISTDTQYF.

V usage is TRBV7-9 and J usage is TRBJ1-4; a possible D gene is TRBD1 (6 bases). CDR3 length: 16 residues. Germline CDR1 is SEHNR and CDR2 is FQNEAQ (reference sequence). Between the trimmed V and J ends, which lost 0 bases and 1 base, there was a span of 9 bases. CDR3 in DNA: TGTGCCAGCAGCTTAGCCTACAGGGAAACTAATGAAAAACTGTTTTTT. Amino acid sequence: CASSLAYRETNEKLFF.

The chain combines TRBV6-1 with TRBJ1-4; 8 positions match TRBD1. The CDR3 runs 17 residues. CDR1 is MNHNS, CDR2 SASEGT, per germline. Germline trimming cut 0 bases from V and 2 bases from J; bases unmatched to any gene: 5. DNA for the CDR3: TGTGCCAGCAGTGAAGCTGACAGGGGATACACTAATGAAAAACTGTTTTTT. Amino acids: CASSEADRGYTNEKLFF.

This chain joins TRBV10-3 and TRBJ1-2; D uncertain. V lost 0 bases to trimming and J lost 5 bases, with 7 bases between them. This CDR3 contains 13 residues. Germline V gene lookup returns CDR1 ENHRY and CDR2 SYGVKD. CDR3 nucleotides: TGTGCCATCAGTGAGTCCGGGGAATATGGCTACACCTTC. It yields the protein CAISESGEYGYTF.

The chain links TRBV6-5 to TRBJ1-2; TRBD1 agrees at 8 bases. CDR3 length: 15 residues. CDR1 and CDR2 (germline): MNHEY, SVGAGI. J was trimmed by 2 bases and V by 4 bases; bases with no gene match: 6. CDR3 DNA: TGTGCCAGCAGTTTAAAACAGGGGGGGAACTATGGCTACACCTTC. Translated: CASSLKQGGNYGYTF.

The rearrangement links TRBV6-2 or TRBV6-3 to TRBJ2-7, with 8 bases identical to TRBD2. There are 15 residues in the CDR3. The V segment lost 5 bases and the J segment 0 bases; nucleotides outside the gene matches: 6. CDR1 MNHEY and CDR2 SVGEGT come from the germline V gene. The CDR3 nucleotides read TGTGCCAGCAGTCCACTAGCGGCGAGCTCCTACGAGCAGTACTTC. Its protein product is CASSPLAASSYEQYF.

The chain links TRBV9 to TRBJ1-3; no firm D call. The CDR3 contains 13 residues. The germline V gene has CDR1 SGDLS and CDR2 YYNGEE. V was shortened by 0 bases and J by 4 bases, with 5 bases between the two germline ends. CDR3 region: CASSVAAGNTIYF. The DNA of the CDR3 is TGTGCCAGCAGCGTAGCAGCGGGAAACACCATATATTTT.

This chain connects TRBV30 to TRBJ1-1, with TRBD1 matching 8 bases. CDR1 is GTSNPN, CDR2 SVGIG, per germline (reference sequence). CDR3 size: 14 residues. V shed 4 bases and J 10 bases; nucleotides not matched to a gene: 14. The CDR3 DNA reads TGTGCCTGGATGTCCCAGGGGGCCCGAAGGGTAGCTTTCTTT. This gives the protein CAWMSQGARRVAFF.

A single count supports this clone. This sequence joins TRBV6-1 and TRBJ1-1, with a weak D call TRBD1 (5 bases). V was pared by 1 base and J by 3 bases, with 12 bases between. This CDR3 spans 15 amino acids. Germline V gene lookup returns CDR1 MNHNS and CDR2 SASEGT. CDR3 sequence (DNA): TGTGCCAGCAGTGAAGTGGGACTCTGGGACACTGAAGCTTTCTTT. Protein: CASSEVGLWDTEAFF.